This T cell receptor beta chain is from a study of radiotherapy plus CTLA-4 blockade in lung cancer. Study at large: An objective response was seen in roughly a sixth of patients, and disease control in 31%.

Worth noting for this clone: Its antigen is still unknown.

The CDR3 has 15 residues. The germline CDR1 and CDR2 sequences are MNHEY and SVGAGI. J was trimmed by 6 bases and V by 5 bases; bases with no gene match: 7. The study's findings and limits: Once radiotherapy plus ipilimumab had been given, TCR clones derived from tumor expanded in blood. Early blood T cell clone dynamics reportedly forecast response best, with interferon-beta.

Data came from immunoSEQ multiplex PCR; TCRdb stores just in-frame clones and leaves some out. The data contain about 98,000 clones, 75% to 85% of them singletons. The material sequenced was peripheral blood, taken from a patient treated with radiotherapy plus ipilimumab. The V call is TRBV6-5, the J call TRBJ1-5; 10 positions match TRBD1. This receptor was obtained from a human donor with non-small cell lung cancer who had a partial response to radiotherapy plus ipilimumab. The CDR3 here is CASSTTGTGAQPQHF. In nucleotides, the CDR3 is TGTGCCAGCAGTACGACCGGGACAGGGGCTCAGCCCCAGCATTTT.